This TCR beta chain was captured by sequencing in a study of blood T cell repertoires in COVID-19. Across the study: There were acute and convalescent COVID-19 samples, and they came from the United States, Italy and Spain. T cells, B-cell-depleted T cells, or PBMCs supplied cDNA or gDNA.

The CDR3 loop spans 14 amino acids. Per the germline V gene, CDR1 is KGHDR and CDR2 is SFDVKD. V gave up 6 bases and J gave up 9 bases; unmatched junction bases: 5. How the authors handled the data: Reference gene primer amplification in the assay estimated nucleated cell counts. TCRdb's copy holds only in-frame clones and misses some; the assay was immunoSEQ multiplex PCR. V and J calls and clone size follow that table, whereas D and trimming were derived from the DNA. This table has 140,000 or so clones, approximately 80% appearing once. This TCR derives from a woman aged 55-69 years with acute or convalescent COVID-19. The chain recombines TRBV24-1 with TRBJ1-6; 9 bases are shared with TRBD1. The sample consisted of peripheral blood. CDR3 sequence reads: CATSSGTGSSPLHF. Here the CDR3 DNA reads TGTGCCACCAGTTCCGGGACAGGGAGTTCACCCCTCCACTTT.